These 19 T cell receptor beta chains came from one sample sequenced in a study of blood T cell repertoires in COVID-19. Assay: immunoSEQ multiplex PCR; the TCRdb copy retains only in-frame clones and omits some. Here the sample spans more than 300,000 clones, 90% being singletons. Sequences were obtained from peripheral blood. These receptors came from a middle-aged woman with COVID-19, enrolled during active disease.

The V gene is TRBV29-1, the J gene TRBJ2-5; tentative D call: TRBD1 (7 bases). Germline V gives CDR1 SQVTM, CDR2 ANQGSEA. V lost 2 bases and J 0 bases, leaving 22 bases between the germline ends. The length of the CDR3 is 18 residues. The DNA of the CDR3 is TGCAGCGTTGAATTTGGCCGGGGCAGGGGGGTCTACCAAGAGACCCAGTACTTC. As protein: CSVEFGRGRGVYQETQYF.

V gene TRBV19 combines with J gene TRBJ1-2; 8 bases line up with TRBD1. In germline, CDR1 is LNHDA, CDR2 SQIVND (reference sequence). This CDR3 spans 14 amino acids. With 3 bases clipped from V and 3 bases from J, the junction kept 3 bases outside the gene matches. CDR3 protein: CASSISQGDYGYTF. The CDR3 DNA sequence: TGTGCCAGTAGTATCTCACAGGGGGACTATGGCTACACCTTC.

The chain has TRBV6-1 and TRBJ1-2, with a tentative D call TRBD1 (5 bases). V shed 2 bases and J shed 2 bases, with 6 bases lying between them. The CDR3 covers 13 residues. CDR1 MNHNS and CDR2 SASEGT come from the germline V gene. This CDR3 is CASSERGNYGYTF. CDR3 sequence (DNA): TGTGCCAGCAGTGAACGGGGGAACTATGGCTACACCTTC.

V is TRBV15 and J is TRBJ2-3, with 11 bases aligning to TRBD1. This CDR3 region has 16 residues. V shed 1 base, J shed 3 bases, and the junction held 3 bases outside the gene matches. Per germline, CDR1 LNHNV and CDR2 YYDKDF (reference sequence). CDR3 DNA sequence: TGTGCCACCAGCAGAGGTGGGACAGGGGGGACAGATACGCAGTATTTT. It translates to CATSRGGTGGTDTQYF.

The sample holds one count of this clone. V gene TRBV28 combines with J gene TRBJ1-6, with 10 bases identical to TRBD1. Germline trimming cut 6 bases from V and 8 bases from J; bases unmatched to any gene: 4. In germline, CDR1 is MDHEN, CDR2 SYDVKM. This CDR3 is built from 14 residues. The CDR3 DNA sequence: TGTGCCAGCAGGACGACAGGGGGCGATTCACCCCTCCACTTT. Its protein product is CASRTTGGDSPLHF.

The chain is built from TRBV28 and TRBJ2-3; perhaps TRBD1 as D (6 bases). The V gene lost 6 bases and the J gene lost 7 bases, with 20 bases spanning the gap. The germline V gene has CDR1 MDHEN and CDR2 SYDVKM. CDR3 length: 15 amino acids. CDR3 nucleotides: TGTGCCAGCAGCGCAGGACAGCCAGTGGGAAATACGCAGTATTTT. Protein product: CASSAGQPVGNTQYF. Complete variable domain (other parts from reference TRBV28 and TRBJ2-3): DVKVTQSSRYLVKRTGEKVFLECVQDMDHENMFWYRQDPGLGLRLIYFSYDVKMKEKGDIPEGYSVSREKKERFSLILESASTNQTSMYLCASSAGQPVGNTQYFGPGTRLTVL.

CDR3 in amino acids: CASSQLGLLGDEQFF. Written as DNA, the CDR3 is TGCGCCAGCAGCCAACTTGGGTTGCTCGGGGATGAGCAGTTCTTC. The chain links TRBV4-1 to TRBJ2-1; tentative D call: TRBD2 (5 bases). The V end was cut by 2 bases, the J end by 8 bases, with 16 bases between. Germline V lookup: CDR1 MGHRA, CDR2 YSYEKL. CDR3 length: 15 amino acids.

This chain connects TRBV5-1 to TRBJ1-3, with D possibly being TRBD1 (5 bases). This CDR3 is 16 amino acids long. Germline V gene sequence: CDR1 SGHRS, CDR2 YFSETQ. Trimming pared 4 bases from V and 0 bases from J, leaving 14 bases between. CDR3 coding DNA: TGCGCCAGCAGCGCGGGGGACCTTAGCTCTGGAAACACCATATATTTT. Residues: CASSAGDLSSGNTIYF.

With regard to this clone: Different DNA sequences within this sample yield the same CDR3. The V gene is TRBV7-3, the J gene TRBJ2-1, with 10 bases identical to TRBD2. This CDR3 is built from 17 residues. Germline CDR1 reads SGHTA; CDR2 reads FQGTGA. With 4 bases clipped from V and 7 bases from J, the junction kept 13 bases outside the gene matches. CDR3 in DNA: TGTGCCAGCAGCTCTCAACCGCCCGCAGCGGGAGGGAATGAGCAGTTCTTC. It encodes CASSSQPPAAGGNEQFF.

The chain recombines TRBV11-2 with TRBJ2-1, with D possibly TRBD2 on 7 matching bases. Germline assignment: CDR1 SGHAT and CDR2 FQNNGV. V shed 4 bases and J shed 7 bases, with 20 bases lying between them. The CDR3 extends over 16 amino acids. The CDR3 reads CASSSRGGPHLNEQFF. CDR3 in DNA: TGTGCCAGCAGCTCTAGGGGGGGGCCTCACTTGAATGAGCAGTTCTTC.

This rearrangement joins TRBV28 to TRBJ1-1; TRBD1 matches 9 bases. Looked up from germline, CDR1 is MDHEN and CDR2 is SYDVKM. This CDR3 is 15 amino acids long. The V and J ends lost 6 bases and 3 bases, in that order; junction bases with no gene match: 8. CDR3 in amino acids: CASRPRQGVYTEAFF. Written as DNA, the CDR3 is TGTGCCAGCAGGCCGAGACAGGGGGTGTACACTGAAGCTTTCTTT. The full variable domain, completed using reference TRBV28 and TRBJ1-1, is DVKVTQSSRYLVKRTGEKVFLECVQDMDHENMFWYRQDPGLGLRLIYFSYDVKMKEKGDIPEGYSVSREKKERFSLILESASTNQTSMYLCASRPRQGVYTEAFFGQGTRLTVV.

The chain uses TRBV7-8 and TRBJ1-2, with 8 bases fitting TRBD1. Germline V CDR1 and CDR2: SGHVS, FQNEAQ. Losses at the gene ends were 2 bases for V and 2 bases for J; bases not matched to a gene: 4. There are 15 residues in the CDR3. CDR3 residues: CASSLRQGANYGYTF. Here the CDR3 DNA reads TGTGCCAGCAGCTTAAGGCAGGGGGCGAACTATGGCTACACCTTC.

The genes are TRBV11-2 and TRBJ1-3; D perhaps matches TRBD1 (6 bases). The length of the CDR3 is 15 residues. Trimming took off 6 bases at V and 9 bases at J, with 21 bases between the two ends. In germline, CDR1 is SGHAT, CDR2 FQNNGV. The CDR3 bases are TGTGCCAGCAGTACGTTGGCAGGGACATGGGTCACCATATATTTT. This sequence encodes CASSTLAGTWVTIYF.

This CDR3 reads CASSLPLGMGAPSYEQYF. CDR3 DNA: TGTGCCAGCAGTTTACCCCTTGGAATGGGGGCCCCCTCCTACGAGCAGTACTTC. The rearrangement joins TRBV28 to TRBJ2-7; tentative D call: TRBD1 (6 bases). CDR3 length equals 18 residues. V was trimmed by 2 bases and J by 0 bases, leaving 20 bases between them. CDR1 is MDHEN, CDR2 SYDVKM, per germline.

The chain couples TRBV2 to TRBJ2-3; D not resolved. Trimming removed 8 bases from V and 1 base from J, with 19 bases in between. The germline CDR1 and CDR2 sequences are SNHLY and FYNNEI. There are 16 residues in the CDR3. As DNA, the CDR3 is TGTGCCAGCTATGTCTGGGCCCCCCTTCGCACAGATACGCAGTATTTT. Amino acid sequence: CASYVWAPLRTDTQYF.

V gene TRBV19 combines with J gene TRBJ1-2; TRBD1 agrees at 7 bases. CDR3 length: 15 residues. Germline CDR1 reads LNHDA; CDR2 reads SQIVND (reference sequence). V was pared by 3 bases and J by 8 bases, with 12 bases of the junction left unmatched. For the CDR3, the DNA is TGTGCCAGTAGTATGTGGGTCAGGGGGGCGTCGGGCTACACCTTC. Its translation is CASSMWVRGASGYTF.

V usage is TRBV19 and J usage is TRBJ1-1; D might be TRBD1 (5 bases). V was clipped by 8 bases and J by 4 bases, with 11 bases between them. Germline loops: CDR1 LNHDA, CDR2 SQIVND (reference sequence). The CDR3 extends over 12 amino acids. CDR3 residues: CASQIGGTEAFF. The CDR3 DNA sequence: TGTGCCAGTCAAATCGGGGGCACTGAAGCTTTCTTT.

The rearrangement joins TRBV27 to TRBJ2-3; unclear D gene. This CDR3 is 15 amino acids long. Germline CDR1 reads MNHEY; CDR2 reads SMNVEV (reference sequence). Trimming stripped 2 bases from V and 4 bases from J, with 13 bases between. The CDR3 nucleotides are TGTGCCAGCAGTTTAAGGTCGGGTCCCGCAGATACGCAGTATTTT. Its protein product is CASSLRSGPADTQYF.

V gene TRBV28 combines with J gene TRBJ1-2, with 7 bases aligning to TRBD1. This CDR3 comprises 15 residues. J was trimmed by 4 bases and V by 5 bases; bases with no gene match: 10. The germline gives CDR1 MDHEN, CDR2 SYDVKM. CDR3 DNA: TGTGCCAGCAGTCTATCAGACAGGGTGTCCTATGGCTACACCTTC. Amino acids: CASSLSDRVSYGYTF.